This TCR beta chain was captured in a study of blood T cell repertoires in COVID-19. Study in general: In each case, the material was cDNA or gDNA derived from T cells, B-cell-depleted T cells, or PBMCs.

Study processing details: For nucleated cells, counts were estimated from reference gene primer amplification. Repertoires were generated with immunoSEQ multiplex PCR, while TCRdb's copy carries only in-frame clones and drops some. That table is the source of V, J and clone size, and D and trimming were worked out from the DNA. The sample lists a few hundred thousand clones, roughly 89% occurring once. Residents of about two dozen US areas, aged about 18 to 89 years, made up the participants. Donors in Cohort 3 who had recovered were those with two negative PCRs, healthcare professional clearance, or resolution of their symptoms. This CDR3 comprises 16 residues. Germline lookup yields CDR1 LGHNA and CDR2 YNFKEQ. Trimming left V 0 bases short and J 4 bases short, with 16 bases between.

The TCR was taken from a man aged 35 to 55 who had recovered from COVID-19. The material sequenced was PBMCs or T cells enriched from blood (not recorded which). The chain links TRBV4-2 to TRBJ2-7; D might be TRBD2 (6 bases). This CDR3 is CASSQDPAAGRYEQYF. The CDR3 nucleotides are TGTGCCAGCAGCCAAGATCCAGCCGCGGGAAGGTACGAGCAGTACTTC.